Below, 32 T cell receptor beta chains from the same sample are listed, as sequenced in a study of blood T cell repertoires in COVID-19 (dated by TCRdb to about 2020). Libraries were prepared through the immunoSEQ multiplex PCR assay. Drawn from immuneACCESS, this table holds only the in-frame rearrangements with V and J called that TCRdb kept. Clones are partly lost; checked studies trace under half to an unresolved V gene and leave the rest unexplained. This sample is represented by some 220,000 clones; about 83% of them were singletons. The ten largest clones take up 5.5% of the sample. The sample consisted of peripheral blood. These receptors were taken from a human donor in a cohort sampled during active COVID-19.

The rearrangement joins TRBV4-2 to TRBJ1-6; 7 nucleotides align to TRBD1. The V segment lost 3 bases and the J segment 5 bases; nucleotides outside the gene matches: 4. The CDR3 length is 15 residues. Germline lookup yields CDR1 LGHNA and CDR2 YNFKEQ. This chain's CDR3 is CASSHNGTDNSPLHF. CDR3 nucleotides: TGTGCCAGCAGCCATAACGGGACAGATAATTCACCCCTCCACTTT.

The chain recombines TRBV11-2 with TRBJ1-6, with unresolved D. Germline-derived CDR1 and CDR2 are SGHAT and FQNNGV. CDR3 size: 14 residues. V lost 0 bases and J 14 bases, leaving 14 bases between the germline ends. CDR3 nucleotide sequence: TGTGCCAGCAGCTTAGATCAGGAGGGTTCTTCCCTCCACTTT. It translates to CASSLDQEGSSLHF.

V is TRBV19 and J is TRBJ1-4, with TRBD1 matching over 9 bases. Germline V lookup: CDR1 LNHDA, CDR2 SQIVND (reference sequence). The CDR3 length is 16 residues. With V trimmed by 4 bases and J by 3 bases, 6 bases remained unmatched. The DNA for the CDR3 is TGTGCCAGTAGTACGCAGCGACAGGGGGCTAATGAAAAACTGTTTTTT. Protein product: CASSTQRQGANEKLFF.

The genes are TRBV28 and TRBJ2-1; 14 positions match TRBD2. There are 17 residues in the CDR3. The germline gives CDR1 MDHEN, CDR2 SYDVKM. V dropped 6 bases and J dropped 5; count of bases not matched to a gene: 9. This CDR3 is CASRTSGRALMDNEQFF. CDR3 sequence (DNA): TGTGCCAGCAGGACTAGCGGGAGGGCCTTGATGGACAATGAGCAGTTCTTC.

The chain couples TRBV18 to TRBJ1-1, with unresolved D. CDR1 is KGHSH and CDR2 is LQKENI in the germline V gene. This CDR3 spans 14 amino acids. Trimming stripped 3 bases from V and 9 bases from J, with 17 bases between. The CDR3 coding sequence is TGTGCCAGCTCACCCGAATCAGGCGTGGTGAAAGCTTTCTTT. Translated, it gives CASSPESGVVKAFF.

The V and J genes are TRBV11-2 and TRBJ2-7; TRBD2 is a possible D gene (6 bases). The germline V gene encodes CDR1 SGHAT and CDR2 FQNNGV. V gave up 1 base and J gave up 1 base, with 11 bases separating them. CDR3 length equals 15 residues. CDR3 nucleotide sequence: TGTGCCAGCAGCTTAGGACTAGTGGTATCCTACGAGCAGTACTTC. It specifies CASSLGLVVSYEQYF.

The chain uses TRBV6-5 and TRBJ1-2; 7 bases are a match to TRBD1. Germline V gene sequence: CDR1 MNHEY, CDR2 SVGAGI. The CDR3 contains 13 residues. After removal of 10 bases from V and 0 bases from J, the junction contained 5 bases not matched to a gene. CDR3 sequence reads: CAIHRGANYGYTF. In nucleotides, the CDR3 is TGTGCCATCCACAGGGGCGCTAACTATGGCTACACCTTC.

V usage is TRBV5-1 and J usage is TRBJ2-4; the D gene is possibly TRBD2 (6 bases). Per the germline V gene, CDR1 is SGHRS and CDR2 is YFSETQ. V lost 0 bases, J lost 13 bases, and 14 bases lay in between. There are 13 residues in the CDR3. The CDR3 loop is CASSLADSGGQYF. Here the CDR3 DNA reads TGCGCCAGCAGCTTGGCCGATAGCGGCGGCCAGTACTTC.

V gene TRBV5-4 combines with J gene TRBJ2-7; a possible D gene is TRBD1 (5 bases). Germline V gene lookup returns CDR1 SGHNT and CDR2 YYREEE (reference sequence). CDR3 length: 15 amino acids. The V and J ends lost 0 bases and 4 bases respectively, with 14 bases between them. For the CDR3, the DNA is TGTGCCAGCAGCTTGGGTCAGGGTAACCTTTACGAGCAGTACTTC. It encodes CASSLGQGNLYEQYF.

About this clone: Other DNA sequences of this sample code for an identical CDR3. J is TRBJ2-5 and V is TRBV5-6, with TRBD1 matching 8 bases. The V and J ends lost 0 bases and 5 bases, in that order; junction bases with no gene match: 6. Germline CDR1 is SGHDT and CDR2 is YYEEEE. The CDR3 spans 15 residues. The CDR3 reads CASSLVAGGQETQYF. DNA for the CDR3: TGTGCCAGCAGCTTGGTAGCAGGGGGCCAGGAGACCCAGTACTTC.

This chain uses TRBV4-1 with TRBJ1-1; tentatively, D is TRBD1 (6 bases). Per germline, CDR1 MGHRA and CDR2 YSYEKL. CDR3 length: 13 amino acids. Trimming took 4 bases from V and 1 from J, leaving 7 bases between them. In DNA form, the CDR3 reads TGCGCCAGCAGCCGACAGGAGAACACTGAAGCTTTCTTT. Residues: CASSRQENTEAFF.

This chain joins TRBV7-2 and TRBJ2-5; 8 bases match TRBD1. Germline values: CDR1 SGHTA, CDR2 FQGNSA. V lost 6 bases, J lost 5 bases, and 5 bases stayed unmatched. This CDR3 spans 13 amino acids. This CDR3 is CASRRQGMETQYF. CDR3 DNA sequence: TGTGCCAGCAGACGACAGGGGATGGAGACCCAGTACTTC.

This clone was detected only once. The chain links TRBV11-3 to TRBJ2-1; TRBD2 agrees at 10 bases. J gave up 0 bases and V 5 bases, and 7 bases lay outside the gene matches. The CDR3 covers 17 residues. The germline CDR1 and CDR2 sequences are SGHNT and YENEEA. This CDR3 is CASSPLAGGFSYNEQFF. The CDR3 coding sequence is TGTGCCAGCAGCCCTTTAGCGGGGGGCTTCTCCTACAATGAGCAGTTCTTC.

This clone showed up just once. As DNA, the CDR3 is TGTGCCAGCAGCCTATCAAGTTTGAGAGAAGAGACCCAGTACTTC. Amino acids: CASSLSSLREETQYF. The chain has TRBV27 and TRBJ2-5; D is ambiguous. V dropped 6 bases and J dropped 3 bases, with 17 bases sitting between them. This CDR3 has 15 residues. CDR1 and CDR2 (germline): MNHEY, SMNVEV (reference sequence).

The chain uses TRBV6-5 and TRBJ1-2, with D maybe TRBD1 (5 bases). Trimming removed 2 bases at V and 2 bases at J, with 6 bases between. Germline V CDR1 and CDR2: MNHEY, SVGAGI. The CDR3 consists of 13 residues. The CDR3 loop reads CASSYQGNYGYTF. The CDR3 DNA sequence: TGTGCCAGCAGTTACCAGGGAAACTATGGCTACACCTTC.

The CDR3 loop reads CASTGTSASLNTGELFF. The CDR3 bases are TGTGCCAGCACCGGGACTAGCGCCTCCCTTAACACCGGGGAGCTGTTTTTT. This chain joins TRBV9 and TRBJ2-2; 10 bases are shared with TRBD2. CDR3 length equals 17 residues. Germline CDR1 SGDLS, CDR2 YYNGEE. V was clipped by 6 bases and J by 2 bases; unmatched bases: 10.

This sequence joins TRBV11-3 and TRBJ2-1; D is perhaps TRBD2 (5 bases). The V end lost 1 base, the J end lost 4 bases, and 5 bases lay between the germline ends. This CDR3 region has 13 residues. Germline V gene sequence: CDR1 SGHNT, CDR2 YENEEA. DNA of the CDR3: TGTGCCAGCAGCTTAGGAGGGTACAATGAGCAGTTCTTC. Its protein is CASSLGGYNEQFF.

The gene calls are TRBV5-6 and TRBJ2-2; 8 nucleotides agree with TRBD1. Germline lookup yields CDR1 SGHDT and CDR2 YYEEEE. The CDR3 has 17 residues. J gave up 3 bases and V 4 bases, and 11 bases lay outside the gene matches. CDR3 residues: CASSPQGARGDTGELFF. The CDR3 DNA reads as TGTGCCAGCAGCCCTCAGGGGGCGCGAGGGGACACCGGGGAGCTGTTTTTT.

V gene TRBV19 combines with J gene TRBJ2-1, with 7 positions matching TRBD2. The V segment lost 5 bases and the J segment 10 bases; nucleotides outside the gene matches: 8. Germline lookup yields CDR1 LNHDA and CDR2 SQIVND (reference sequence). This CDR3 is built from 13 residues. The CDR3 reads CASSSPPGLEQFF. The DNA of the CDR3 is TGTGCCAGTAGTTCCCCCCCGGGACTAGAGCAGTTCTTC.

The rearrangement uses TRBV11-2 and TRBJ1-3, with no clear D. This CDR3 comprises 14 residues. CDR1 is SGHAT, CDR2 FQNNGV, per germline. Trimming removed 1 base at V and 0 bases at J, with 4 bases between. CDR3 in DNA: TGTGCCAGCAGCTTAGCTGTCTCTGGAAACACCATATATTTT. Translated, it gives CASSLAVSGNTIYF.

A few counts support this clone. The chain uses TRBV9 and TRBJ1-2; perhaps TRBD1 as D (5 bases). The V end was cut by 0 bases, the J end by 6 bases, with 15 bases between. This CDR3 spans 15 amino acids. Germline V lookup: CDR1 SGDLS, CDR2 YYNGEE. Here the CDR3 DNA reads TGTGCCAGCAGCGTAGGGAGGGGAGGGAACAATGGCTACACCTTC. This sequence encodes CASSVGRGGNNGYTF.

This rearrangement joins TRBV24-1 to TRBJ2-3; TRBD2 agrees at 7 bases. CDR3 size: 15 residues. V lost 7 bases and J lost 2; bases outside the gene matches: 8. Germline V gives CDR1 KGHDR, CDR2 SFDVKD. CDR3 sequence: CATSGGGLYTDTQYF. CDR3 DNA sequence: TGTGCCACCAGCGGGGGAGGGCTCTACACAGATACGCAGTATTTT.

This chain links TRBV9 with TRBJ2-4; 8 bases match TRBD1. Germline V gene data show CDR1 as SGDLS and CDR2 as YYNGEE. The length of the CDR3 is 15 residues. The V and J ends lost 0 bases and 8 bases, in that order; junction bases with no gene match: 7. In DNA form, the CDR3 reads TGTGCCAGCAGCGTAGGGGACAGGCTGAGGGACATTCAGTACTTC. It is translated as CASSVGDRLRDIQYF.

CDR3 in amino acids: CASSRARAGVTNEQFF. The CDR3 DNA sequence: TGTGCCAGCAGCCGCGCTCGGGCGGGGGTGACCAATGAGCAGTTCTTC. The rearrangement uses TRBV7-2 and TRBJ2-1; 7 bases are a match to TRBD2. CDR1 is SGHTA, CDR2 FQGNSA, per germline. The CDR3 runs to 16 residues. Trimming took 5 bases from V and 6 from J; bases not matched to a gene: 13.

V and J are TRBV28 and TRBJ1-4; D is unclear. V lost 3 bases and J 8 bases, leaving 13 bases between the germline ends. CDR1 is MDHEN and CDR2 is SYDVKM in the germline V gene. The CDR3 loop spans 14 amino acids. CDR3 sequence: CASSFTGGREKLFF. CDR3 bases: TGTGCCAGCAGTTTCACGGGAGGGCGGGAAAAACTGTTTTTT.

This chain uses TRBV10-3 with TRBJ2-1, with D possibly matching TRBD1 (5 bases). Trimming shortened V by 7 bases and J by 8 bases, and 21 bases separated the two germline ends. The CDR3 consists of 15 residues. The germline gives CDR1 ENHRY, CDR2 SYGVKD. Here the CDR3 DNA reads TGTGCCATCACCGACCCTGGGGCCCCGGGCGATGAGCAGTTCTTC. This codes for CAITDPGAPGDEQFF.

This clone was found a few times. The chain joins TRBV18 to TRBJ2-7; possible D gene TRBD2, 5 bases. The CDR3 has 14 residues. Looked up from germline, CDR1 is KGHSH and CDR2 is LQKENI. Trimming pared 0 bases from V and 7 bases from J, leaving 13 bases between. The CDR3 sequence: CASSPPGLTGEQYF. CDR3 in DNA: TGTGCCAGCTCACCACCAGGACTGACTGGAGAGCAGTACTTC.

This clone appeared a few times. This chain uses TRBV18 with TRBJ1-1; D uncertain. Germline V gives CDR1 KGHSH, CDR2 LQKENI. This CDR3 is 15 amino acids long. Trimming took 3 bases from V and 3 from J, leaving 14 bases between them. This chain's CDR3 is CASSPFSGRDTEAFF. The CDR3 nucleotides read TGTGCCAGCTCACCCTTTTCCGGGAGGGACACTGAAGCTTTCTTT.

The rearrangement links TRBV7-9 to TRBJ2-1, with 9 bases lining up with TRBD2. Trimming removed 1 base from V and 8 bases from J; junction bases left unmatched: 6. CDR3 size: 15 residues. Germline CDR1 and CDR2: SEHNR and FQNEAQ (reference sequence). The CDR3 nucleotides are TGTGCCAGCAGCTTAGTAGCGGGGGTACAGGATGAGCAGTTCTTC. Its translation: CASSLVAGVQDEQFF.

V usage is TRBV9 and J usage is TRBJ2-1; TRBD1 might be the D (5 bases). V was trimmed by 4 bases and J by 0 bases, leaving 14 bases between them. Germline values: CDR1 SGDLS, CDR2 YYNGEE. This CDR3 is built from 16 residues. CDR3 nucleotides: TGTGCCAGCAGCACTCGACAGAGCAGCTCCTACAATGAGCAGTTCTTC. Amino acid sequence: CASSTRQSSSYNEQFF.

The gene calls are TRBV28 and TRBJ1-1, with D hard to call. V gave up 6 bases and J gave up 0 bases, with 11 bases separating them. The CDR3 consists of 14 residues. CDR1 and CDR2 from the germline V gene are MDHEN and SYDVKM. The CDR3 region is CASRMASMNTEAFF. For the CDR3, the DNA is TGTGCCAGCAGGATGGCCTCAATGAACACTGAAGCTTTCTTT.

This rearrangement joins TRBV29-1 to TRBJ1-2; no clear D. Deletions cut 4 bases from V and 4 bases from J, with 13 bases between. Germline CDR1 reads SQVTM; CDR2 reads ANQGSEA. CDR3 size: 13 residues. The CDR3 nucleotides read TGCAGCGTTGTCGAGGTCTCGAGCTATGGCTACACCTTC. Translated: CSVVEVSSYGYTF.